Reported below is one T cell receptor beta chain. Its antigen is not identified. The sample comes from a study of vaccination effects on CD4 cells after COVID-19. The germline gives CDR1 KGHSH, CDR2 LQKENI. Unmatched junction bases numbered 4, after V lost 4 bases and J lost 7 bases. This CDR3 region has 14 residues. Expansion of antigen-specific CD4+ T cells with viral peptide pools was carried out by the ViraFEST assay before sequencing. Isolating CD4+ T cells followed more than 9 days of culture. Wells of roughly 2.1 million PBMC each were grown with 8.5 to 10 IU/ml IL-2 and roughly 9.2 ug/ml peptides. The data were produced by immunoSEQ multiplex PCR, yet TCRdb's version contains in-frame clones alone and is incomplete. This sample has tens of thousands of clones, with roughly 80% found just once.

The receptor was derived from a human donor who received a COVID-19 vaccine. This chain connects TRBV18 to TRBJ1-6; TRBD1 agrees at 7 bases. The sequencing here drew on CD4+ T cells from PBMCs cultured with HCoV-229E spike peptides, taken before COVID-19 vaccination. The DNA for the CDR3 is TGTGCCAGCTCACAATCAGGGGGGAATTCACCCCTCCACTTT. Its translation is CASSQSGGNSPLHF.